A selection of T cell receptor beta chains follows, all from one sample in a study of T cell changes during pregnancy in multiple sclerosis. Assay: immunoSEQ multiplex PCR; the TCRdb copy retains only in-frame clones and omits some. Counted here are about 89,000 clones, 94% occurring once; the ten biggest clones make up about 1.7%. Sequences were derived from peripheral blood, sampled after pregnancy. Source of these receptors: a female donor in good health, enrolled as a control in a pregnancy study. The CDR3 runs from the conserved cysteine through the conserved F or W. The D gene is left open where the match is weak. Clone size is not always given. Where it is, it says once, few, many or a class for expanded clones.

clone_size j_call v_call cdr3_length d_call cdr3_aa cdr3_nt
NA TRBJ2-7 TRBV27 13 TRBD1 CASSPGQAYEQYF TGTGCCAGCAGCCCAGGACAGGCCTACGAGCAGTACTTC
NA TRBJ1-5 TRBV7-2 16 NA CASSLGRQVAGQPQHF TGTGCCAGCAGCCTGGGGAGACAGGTAGCCGGTCAGCCCCAGCATTTT
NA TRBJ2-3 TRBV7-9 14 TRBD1 CASSPGQGTDTQYF TGTGCCAGCAGCCCGGGACAGGGGACAGATACGCAGTATTTT
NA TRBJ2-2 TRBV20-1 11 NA CSAREGVELFF TGCAGTGCTAGAGAGGGCGTGGAGCTGTTTTTT
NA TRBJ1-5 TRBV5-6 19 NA CASSSMTGRYQNSNQPQHF TGTGCCAGCAGCTCGATGACAGGCCGATATCAAAATAGCAATCAGCCCCAGCATTTT
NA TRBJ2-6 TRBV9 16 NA CASSVSGDSGANVLTF TGTGCCAGCAGCGTATCGGGGGACTCTGGGGCCAACGTCCTGACTTTC
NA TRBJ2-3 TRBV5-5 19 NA CASSQDRDYADASTDTQYF TGTGCCAGCAGCCAGGACAGGGACTATGCTGACGCTAGCACAGATACGCAGTATTTT
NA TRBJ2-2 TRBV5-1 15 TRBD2 CASRSLAGDTGELFF TGCGCCAGCAGGTCACTAGCGGGAGACACCGGGGAGCTGTTTTTT
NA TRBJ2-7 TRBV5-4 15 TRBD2 CASSPWTSVSYEQYF TGTGCCAGCAGCCCATGGACTAGCGTCTCCTACGAGCAGTACTTC
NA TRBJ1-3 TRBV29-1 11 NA CSVAERNTIYF TGCAGCGTTGCCGAGAGAAACACCATATATTTT
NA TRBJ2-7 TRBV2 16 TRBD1 CASYDPGQGSSYEQYF TGTGCCAGCTACGATCCGGGACAGGGTAGCTCCTACGAGCAGTACTTC
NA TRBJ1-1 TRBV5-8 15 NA CASSPWVRADTEAFF TGTGCCAGCAGCCCTTGGGTAAGAGCGGACACTGAAGCTTTCTTT
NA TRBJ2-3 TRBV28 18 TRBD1 CASSIIFGGQYSTDTQYF TGTGCCAGCAGTATCATTTTTGGGGGACAGTATAGCACAGATACGCAGTATTTT
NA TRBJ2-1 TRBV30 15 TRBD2 CAWSDGLAGANEQFF TGTGCCTGGAGCGATGGACTAGCAGGAGCTAATGAGCAGTTCTTC
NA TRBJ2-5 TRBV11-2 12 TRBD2 CASDGGEETQYF TGTGCCAGTGATGGGGGGGAAGAGACCCAGTACTTC
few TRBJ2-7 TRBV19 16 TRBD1 CASSGTGGNIPYEQYF TGTGCCAGTAGTGGGACAGGGGGGAATATACCCTACGAGCAGTACTTC
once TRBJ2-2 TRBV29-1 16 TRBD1 CSVNTRTGENTGELFF TGCAGCGTTAATACCCGGACAGGAGAGAACACCGGGGAGCTGTTTTTT
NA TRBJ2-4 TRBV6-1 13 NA CASSTVEANIQYF TGTGCCTCGTCGACAGTTGAAGCGAACATTCAGTACTTC
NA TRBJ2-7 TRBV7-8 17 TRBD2 CASSLRPSGRIFHEQYF TGTGCCAGCAGCTTAAGACCTAGCGGGAGAATTTTCCACGAGCAGTACTTC
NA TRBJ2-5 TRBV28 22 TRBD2 CASRYRVGQRGSSGRPQETQYF TGTGCCAGCAGGTACCGGGTCGGACAACGTGGATCTAGCGGGAGGCCCCAAGAGACCCAGTACTTC
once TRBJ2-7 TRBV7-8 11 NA CASSLQREQYF TGTGCCAGCAGCTTACAGCGCGAGCAGTACTTC
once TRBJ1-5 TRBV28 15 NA CASSSLVAPGQPQHF TGTGCCAGCAGTTCACTCGTCGCCCCCGGTCAGCCCCAGCATTTT
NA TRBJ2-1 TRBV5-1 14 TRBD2 CASSRDYPEGEQFF TGCGCCAGCAGCCGGGACTACCCCGAAGGTGAGCAGTTCTTC
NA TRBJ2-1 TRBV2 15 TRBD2 CASNEREAIYNEQFF TGTGCCAGCAACGAGCGGGAGGCCATATACAATGAGCAGTTCTTC
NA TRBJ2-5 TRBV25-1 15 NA CASSPGVGAGETQYF TGTGCCAGCAGTCCAGGGGTAGGGGCCGGGGAGACCCAGTACTTC
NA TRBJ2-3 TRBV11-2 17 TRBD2 CASSYFGTSGSSDTQYF TGTGCCAGCAGCTATTTTGGGACTAGCGGGAGTTCAGATACGCAGTATTTT
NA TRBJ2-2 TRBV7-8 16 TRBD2 CASSIGEGTYTGELFF TGTGCCAGCAGCATAGGGGAGGGGACCTACACCGGGGAGCTGTTTTTT
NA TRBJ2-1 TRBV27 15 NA CASSFGQPSYNEQFF TGTGCCAGCAGTTTTGGGCAGCCCTCCTACAATGAGCAGTTCTTC